This TCR beta chain stems from a study of T-cell reconstitution after alpha-beta-depleted transplantation in children. A TCRbeta library incorporating unique molecular identifiers was prepared. Each CDR3 protein gets one entry after TCRdb re-called the PCR reads with MiXCR. The sample lists around 25,000 distinct CDR3 sequences, 15% to 20% occurring once. Turning to this clonotype: Its antigen is undetermined.

Broader study findings: It was surviving recipient T cells and thymic progenitors that gave some patients high TCRbeta diversity at day 60. Reports say that about two months after transplant, the alpha-beta T cells came out of several hundred graft clones that had expanded. Newly made T cells mostly supplied T-cell counts and diversity one year after transplant.

V lost 0 bases, J lost 5 bases, and 8 bases lay in between. The CDR3 runs to 13 residues. Germline assignment: CDR1 SGHRS and CDR2 YFSETQ. Sample: PBMCs, mostly from graft donor cells, taken 60 days after TCRalphabeta/CD19-depleted stem cell transplant. The receptor comes from a male patient under 10 years old who had a stem cell transplant for acute lymphoblastic leukemia, so the T cells may come from the graft donor. This chain links TRBV5-1 with TRBJ1-2; the D is unclear. In DNA, the CDR3 is TGCGCCAGCAGCTTGGATCGGGAATATGGCTACACCTTC. The encoded protein is CASSLDREYGYTF.